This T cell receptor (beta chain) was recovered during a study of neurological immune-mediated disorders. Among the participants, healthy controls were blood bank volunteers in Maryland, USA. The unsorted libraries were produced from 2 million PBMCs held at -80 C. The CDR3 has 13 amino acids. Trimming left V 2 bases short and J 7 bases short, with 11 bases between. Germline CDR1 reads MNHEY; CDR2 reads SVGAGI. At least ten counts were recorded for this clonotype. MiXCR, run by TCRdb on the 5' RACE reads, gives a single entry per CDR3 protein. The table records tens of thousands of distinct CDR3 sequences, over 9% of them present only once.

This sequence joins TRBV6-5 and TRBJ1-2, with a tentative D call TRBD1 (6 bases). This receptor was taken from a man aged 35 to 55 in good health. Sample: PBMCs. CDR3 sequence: CASSYRGKGGYTF. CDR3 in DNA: TGTGCCAGCAGTTACAGGGGGAAGGGTGGCTACACCTTC.